Listed below are T cell receptor beta chains from one sample, sequenced in a study of blood T cell repertoires in COVID-19. This table comes from immunoSEQ multiplex PCR, and its TCRdb copy is limited to in-frame clones, with some not included. Of fewer than 400,000 clones in the sample, roughly 91% were seen once. Sample: peripheral blood. The receptors come from a woman aged 25 to 39 with COVID-19, enrolled during active disease. CDR3s include the opening cysteine and the closing phenylalanine or tryptophan. A D gene is named only where the DNA matches it firmly. The size field is filled for only some rows; it gives once, few, many or a size class.

TRBV18	TRBJ1-2	-	TRBD1	16	CASSPNPGTGKDGYTF	TGTGCCAGCTCACCAAATCCCGGGACAGGGAAAGATGGCTACACCTTC
TRBV5-6	TRBJ2-2	-	TRBD2	17	CASSLKGLASNTGELFF	TGTGCCAGCAGCTTGAAGGGACTAGCCTCGAACACCGGGGAGCTGTTTTTT
TRBV5-4	TRBJ2-2	-	TRBD1	15	CASSIGQGWDGELFF	TGTGCCAGCAGCATCGGACAGGGATGGGACGGGGAGCTGTTTTTT
TRBV7-9	TRBJ1-2	once	TRBD1	17	CASSLPSGTDLNYGYTF	TGTGCCAGCAGCTTACCTTCCGGGACAGATCTTAACTATGGCTACACCTTC
TRBV19	TRBJ1-1	-	TRBD1	13	CASSLTGATEAFF	TGTGCCAGTAGTCTTACAGGGGCCACTGAAGCTTTCTTT
TRBV4-1	TRBJ2-5	-	-	15	CASSQDIWAKETQYF	TGCGCCAGCAGCCAAGACATCTGGGCCAAAGAGACCCAGTACTTC
TRBV19	TRBJ2-5	-	TRBD2	15	CASSNTGTRIQTQYF	TGTGCCAGTAGTAATACCGGGACTAGGATTCAGACCCAGTACTTC
TRBV5-5	TRBJ1-2	-	TRBD1	13	CASSQDRVIGYTF	TGTGCCAGCAGCCAAGACAGGGTGATAGGCTACACCTTC
TRBV4-2	TRBJ2-2	few	-	13	CASGRTTTGELFF	TGTGCCAGCGGAAGGACTACCACCGGGGAGCTGTTTTTT
TRBV5-1	TRBJ1-1	-	TRBD1	14	CASSRTDRETEAFF	TGCGCCAGCAGCCGGACTGACAGGGAGACTGAAGCTTTCTTT
TRBV28	TRBJ2-1	-	TRBD2	14	CASTLAGGYNEQFF	TGTGCCAGCACACTAGCGGGGGGATACAATGAGCAGTTCTTC
TRBV7-2	TRBJ2-5	-	-	14	CASSLAAPGETQYF	TGTGCCAGCAGCTTAGCAGCGCCGGGGGAGACCCAGTACTTC
TRBV19	TRBJ1-4	-	TRBD1	16	CASSRGTAATNEKLFF	TGTGCCAGTAGCAGGGGGACGGCAGCAACTAATGAAAAACTGTTTTTT
TRBV6-4	TRBJ2-3	-	TRBD2	15	CASSVTSGGRDTQYF	TGTGCCAGCAGTGTGACTAGCGGGGGGCGAGATACGCAGTATTTT
TRBV6-5	TRBJ2-5	-	TRBD2	13	CASVAGGMETQYF	TGTGCCAGCGTCGCCGGGGGGATGGAGACCCAGTACTTC
TRBV7-8	TRBJ1-3	-	-	15	CASSFRKASGNTIYF	TGTGCCAGCAGCTTTCGAAAAGCCTCTGGAAACACCATATATTTT
TRBV2	TRBJ1-6	-	-	12	CASSDRNSPLHF	TGTGCCAGCAGTGACCGGAATTCACCCCTCCACTTT
TRBV7-9	TRBJ2-1	-	TRBD2	19	CASSLAGGLADPLYNEQFF	TGTGCCAGCAGCTTAGCGGGGGGACTAGCGGACCCTCTCTACAATGAGCAGTTCTTC
TRBV6-5	TRBJ1-5	once	TRBD1	14	CASADRGTNQPQHF	TGTGCCAGCGCCGACAGGGGAACTAATCAGCCCCAGCATTTT
TRBV19	TRBJ1-4	-	TRBD1	16	CASSIGTGVTNEKLFF	TGTGCCAGTAGTATCGGGACAGGGGTCACTAATGAAAAACTGTTTTTT
TRBV9	TRBJ1-5	-	-	14	CASSVDLGNQPQHF	TGTGCCAGCAGCGTAGATCTCGGCAATCAGCCCCAGCATTTT
TRBV6-5	TRBJ1-1	-	-	15	CASQRFGRENTEAFF	TGTGCCAGCCAGCGATTCGGCAGGGAGAACACTGAAGCTTTCTTT
TRBV6-5	TRBJ1-2	-	TRBD1	13	CASSYDDRVGYTF	TGTGCCAGCAGTTACGATGACAGGGTGGGCTACACCTTC
TRBV5-6	TRBJ1-4	-	-	13	CASLSRRNEKLFF	TGTGCCAGCCTCAGCAGGCGAAATGAAAAACTGTTTTTT
TRBV5-1	TRBJ2-5	-	-	13	CASSLQVGETQYF	TGCGCCAGCAGCTTGCAGGTGGGAGAGACCCAGTACTTC
TRBV10-3	TRBJ1-1	few	TRBD1	13	CAIRAGGGTEAFF	TGTGCCATCAGGGCAGGGGGCGGCACTGAAGCTTTCTTT
TRBV18	TRBJ2-1	-	TRBD2	16	CASSPYSGGSYNEQFF	TGTGCCAGCTCACCTTACTCGGGGGGATCCTACAATGAGCAGTTCTTC
TRBV7-2	TRBJ1-5	once	-	17	CASSPIGGFYSNQPQHF	TGTGCCAGCAGCCCTATAGGAGGGTTTTATAGCAATCAGCCCCAGCATTTT
TRBV18	TRBJ1-1	-	-	13	CASSPVSYTEAFF	TGTGCCAGCTCACCAGTCTCCTACACTGAAGCTTTCTTT
TRBV4-3	TRBJ1-2	once	TRBD1	13	CASSPRDSRGYTF	TGCGCCAGCAGCCCCCGGGACAGTCGGGGCTACACCTTC
TRBV2	TRBJ2-3	-	-	15	CASSVGTQTGDLQYF	TGTGCCAGCAGTGTGGGGACACAAACGGGCGACCTGCAGTATTTT
TRBV2	TRBJ1-4	-	TRBD1	16	CASSALGTGDNEKLFF	TGTGCCAGCAGTGCCCTCGGGACAGGGGATAATGAAAAACTGTTTTTT
TRBV7-8	TRBJ2-5	-	TRBD1	15	CASTFTPGQGETQYF	TGTGCCAGCACCTTTACTCCGGGACAGGGAGAGACCCAGTACTTC
TRBV12-5	TRBJ2-1	-	TRBD1	15	CASGLGRAGGDEQFF	TGTGCTAGTGGTTTGGGCAGGGCAGGGGGCGATGAGCAGTTCTTC
TRBV20-1	TRBJ1-2	-	-	10	CSASAYGYTF	TGCAGTGCTAGTGCATATGGCTACACCTTC
TRBV9	TRBJ2-7	-	TRBD2	15	CASSVGSGGIYEQYF	TGTGCCAGCAGCGTAGGGAGCGGGGGGATTTACGAGCAGTACTTC
TRBV15	TRBJ2-7	-	-	15	CATSRDIRGEDEQYF	TGTGCCACCAGCAGAGATATTAGAGGGGAGGACGAGCAGTACTTC
TRBV28	TRBJ1-2	-	-	13	CASSFDSLYGYTF	TGTGCCAGCAGCTTCGACAGCCTCTATGGCTACACCTTC
TRBV4-1	TRBJ2-2	-	-	15	CASSPRTANTGELFF	TGCGCCAGCAGCCCTAGGACAGCGAACACCGGGGAGCTGTTTTTT
TRBV4-2	TRBJ2-3	once	TRBD2	16	CASSQGISGGLDTQYF	TGTGCCAGCAGCCAAGGTATTAGCGGGGGCCTAGATACGCAGTATTTT
TRBV1	TRBJ2-1	-	-	19	CTSSQDWASGGASYNEQFF	TGCACCAGCAGCCAAGATTGGGCTAGCGGGGGGGCCTCCTACAATGAGCAGTTCTTC
TRBV3-1/TRBV3-2	TRBJ1-5	-	-	13	CASSQGGDQPQHF	TGTGCCAGCAGCCAAGGGGGGGATCAGCCCCAGCATTTT
TRBV19	TRBJ2-1	-	-	11	CASSTTSEQFF	TGTGCCAGTAGTACGACTTCAGAGCAGTTCTTC